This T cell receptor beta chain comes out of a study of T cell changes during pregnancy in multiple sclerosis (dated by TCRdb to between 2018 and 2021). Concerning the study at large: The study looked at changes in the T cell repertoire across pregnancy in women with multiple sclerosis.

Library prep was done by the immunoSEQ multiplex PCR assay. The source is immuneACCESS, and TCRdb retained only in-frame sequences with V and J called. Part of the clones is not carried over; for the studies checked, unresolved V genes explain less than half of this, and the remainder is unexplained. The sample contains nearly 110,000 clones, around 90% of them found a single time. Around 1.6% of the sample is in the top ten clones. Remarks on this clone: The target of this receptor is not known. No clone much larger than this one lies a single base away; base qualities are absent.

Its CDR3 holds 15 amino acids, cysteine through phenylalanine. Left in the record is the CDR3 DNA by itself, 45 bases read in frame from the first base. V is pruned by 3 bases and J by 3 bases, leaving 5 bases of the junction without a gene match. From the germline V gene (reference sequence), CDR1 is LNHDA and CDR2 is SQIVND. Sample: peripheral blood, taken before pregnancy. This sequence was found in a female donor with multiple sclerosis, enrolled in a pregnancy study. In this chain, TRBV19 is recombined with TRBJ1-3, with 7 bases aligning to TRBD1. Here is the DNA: TGTGCCAGTAGTATGAGGGGGCGGTTTGGAAACACCATATATTTT. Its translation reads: CASSMRGRFGNTIYF.